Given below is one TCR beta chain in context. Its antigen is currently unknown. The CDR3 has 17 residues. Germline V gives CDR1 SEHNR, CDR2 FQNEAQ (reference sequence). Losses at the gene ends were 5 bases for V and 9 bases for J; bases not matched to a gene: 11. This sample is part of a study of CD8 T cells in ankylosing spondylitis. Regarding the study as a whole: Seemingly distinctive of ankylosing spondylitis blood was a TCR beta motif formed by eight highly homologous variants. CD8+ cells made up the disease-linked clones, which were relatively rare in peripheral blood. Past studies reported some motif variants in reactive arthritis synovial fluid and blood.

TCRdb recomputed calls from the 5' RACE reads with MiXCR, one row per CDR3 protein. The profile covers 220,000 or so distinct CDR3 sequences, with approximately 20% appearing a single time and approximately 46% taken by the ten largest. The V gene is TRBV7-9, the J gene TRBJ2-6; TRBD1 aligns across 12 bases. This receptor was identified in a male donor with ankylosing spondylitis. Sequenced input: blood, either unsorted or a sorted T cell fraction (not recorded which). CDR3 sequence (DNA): TGTGCCAGCAGCATCCCCTGGGACAGGGGGCTTGTCAACGTCCTGACTTTC. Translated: CASSIPWDRGLVNVLTF.